This section outlines one T cell receptor beta chain sequence together with its context. The length of the CDR3 is 14 residues. The germline gives CDR1 LNHDA, CDR2 SQIVND (reference sequence). V was cut by 5 bases and J by 8 bases, with 16 bases left in between. Clones were sequenced by immunoSEQ multiplex PCR, and TCRdb holds only the in-frame ones, with some missing. The data contain over 95,000 clones, about 86% of them singletons. This entry is derived from a study of T cell responses to AZD1222 COVID-19 vaccine. The source material was peripheral blood, sampled on day 0 of AZD1222 vaccination. The source is an adult in good health. This rearrangement joins TRBV19 to TRBJ2-1; either TRBD1 or TRBD2 may supply D (5 bases each). CDR3 in DNA: TGTGCCAGTAGTCCGCGAAGGGACGTCGATGAGCAGTTCTTC. Amino acids: CASSPRRDVDEQFF.